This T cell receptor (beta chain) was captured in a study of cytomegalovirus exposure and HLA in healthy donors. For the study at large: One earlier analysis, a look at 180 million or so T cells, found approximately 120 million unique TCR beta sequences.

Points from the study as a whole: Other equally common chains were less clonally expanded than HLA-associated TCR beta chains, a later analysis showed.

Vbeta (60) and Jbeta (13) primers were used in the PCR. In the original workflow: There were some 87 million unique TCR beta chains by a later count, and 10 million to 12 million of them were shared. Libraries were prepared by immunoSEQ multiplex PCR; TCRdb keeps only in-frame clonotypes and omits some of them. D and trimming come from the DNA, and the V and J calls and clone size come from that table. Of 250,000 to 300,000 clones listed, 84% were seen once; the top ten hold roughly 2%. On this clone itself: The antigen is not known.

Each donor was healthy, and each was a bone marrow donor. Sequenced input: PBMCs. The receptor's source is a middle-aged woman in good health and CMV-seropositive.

For the CDR3, the DNA is TGTGCCAGCAGCATCCAGGGGCTGAACTATGGCTACACCTTC. Translation: CASSIQGLNYGYTF. This chain links TRBV7-9 with TRBJ1-2, with D tentatively TRBD1 (6 bases). With 5 bases removed from V and 2 bases from J, the gap between germline ends came to 12 bases. This CDR3 contains 14 residues. Germline CDR1 and CDR2: SEHNR and FQNEAQ (reference sequence).